The clone carrying this T cell receptor beta chain was counted only a few times. Its cognate antigen is unknown. TCRdb reprocessed the reads via MiXCR and lists one record per CDR3 protein. The table lists approximately 550,000 distinct CDR3 sequences, approximately 17% of them singletons. The CDR3 sequence is 15 residues long. CDR1 SNHLY and CDR2 FYNNEI come from the germline V gene. The trim removed 5 bases at V and 2 bases at J, leaving 9 bases unmatched. This sample is drawn from a study of T cell repertoires in cytomegalovirus infection. On the study more broadly: Indicated by public TCR beta signatures were CMV infection and matching HLA type. Points from the study as a whole: CMV carriers having the relevant HLA were flagged by cumulative public TCR beta family frequency. The ex vivo response was dominated by HLA-C-restricted CMV-specific TCR beta clonotypes.

This sequence originates from a human donor in good health (CMV status not recorded). Some clones in this sample may be carry-over from other donors' samples. Sequencing was performed on CD8+ T cells from PBMCs. This chain uses TRBV2 with TRBJ2-7, with 7 bases identical to TRBD2. The CDR3 DNA sequence: TGTGCCAGCAGTCCAGGGAGGGGCAGCACCTACGAGCAGTACTTC. Its protein product is CASSPGRGSTYEQYF.